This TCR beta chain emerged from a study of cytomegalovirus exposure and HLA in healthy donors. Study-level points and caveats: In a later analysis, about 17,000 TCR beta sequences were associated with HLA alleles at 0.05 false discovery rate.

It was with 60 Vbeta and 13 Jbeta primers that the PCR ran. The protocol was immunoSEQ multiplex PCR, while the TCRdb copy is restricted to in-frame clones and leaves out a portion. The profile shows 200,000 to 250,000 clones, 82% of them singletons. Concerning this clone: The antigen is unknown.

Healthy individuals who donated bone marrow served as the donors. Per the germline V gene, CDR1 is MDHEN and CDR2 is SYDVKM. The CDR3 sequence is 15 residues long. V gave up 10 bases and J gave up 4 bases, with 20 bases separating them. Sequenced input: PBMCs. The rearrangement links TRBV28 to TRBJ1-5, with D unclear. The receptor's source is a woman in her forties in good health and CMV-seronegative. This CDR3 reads CATWEVGLSNQPQHF. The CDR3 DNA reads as TGTGCCACCTGGGAGGTAGGACTTTCAAATCAGCCCCAGCATTTT.